This T cell receptor (beta chain) was obtained from a study of T-cell memory formation after mild COVID-19. Whole-study findings and limits: While clones contracting from day 15 to 85 were balanced between CD4 and CD8, later expanders leaned CD4+. Researchers found some responding clones in pre-infection memory, a sign that cross-reactive memory joined.

A few counts support this clonotype. Its antigen is not identified. TCRdb processed the 5' RACE reads anew with MiXCR; each CDR3 protein has one entry. Here the sample spans 560,000 or so distinct CDR3 sequences, 17% being singletons. Germline CDR1 reads MDHEN; CDR2 reads SYDVKM. There are 15 residues in the CDR3. Losses at the gene ends were 5 bases for V and 2 bases for J; bases not matched to a gene: 7. This clonotype was sampled from an adult woman who had mild COVID-19 (a few samples of this study predate the infection). Cell type and time point are not known. The chain recombines TRBV28 with TRBJ2-3; 7 nucleotides line up with TRBD2. The specimen was PBMCs or a T cell subset sorted from them (not recorded which). The CDR3 coding sequence is TGTGCCAGCAGTCCCCCGACTAGCCACACAGATACGCAGTATTTT. It encodes CASSPPTSHTDTQYF.